The entry that follows covers one TCR beta chain sequence. Its antigen remains unidentified. The data were taken from a study of cytomegalovirus exposure and HLA in healthy donors. Whole-study context: Researchers previously reported finding roughly 120 million unique TCR beta sequences from about 200 million T cells.

Broader study findings: For most subjects, TCR beta sequences were reported to predict HLA-A and HLA-B alleles with accuracy. Researchers reported that a few CMV-associated chains were confirmed in vitro as CMV antigen-specific.

The PCR employed 60 Vbeta primers together with 13 Jbeta primers. Produced via immunoSEQ multiplex PCR; TCRdb's table is partial and in-frame only. This sample carries about 99,000 clones, more than 75% of them seen once, and the ten largest clones take roughly 5.4%. Sequences were obtained from PBMCs. The receptor was isolated from a woman aged 18 to 35 in good health and CMV-seropositive.

CDR3 loop: CASSMGQGNYGYTF. In DNA form, the CDR3 reads TGTGCCAGCAGCATGGGACAGGGAAACTATGGCTACACCTTC. This chain links TRBV5-8 with TRBJ1-2, with 9 nucleotides matching TRBD1. Germline V gene sequence: CDR1 SGHTS, CDR2 YDEGEE. The CDR3 spans 14 residues. Trimming took 4 bases from V and 2 from J; bases not matched to a gene: 3.